This T cell receptor (beta chain) stems from a study of blood T cell repertoires in COVID-19. On the study more broadly: Samples came from the United States, Italy and Spain, spanning acute and convalescent COVID-19.

Original processing notes: Estimation of nucleated cell counts was performed using reference gene primer amplification. Measured with immunoSEQ multiplex PCR; TCRdb has only the in-frame clones, and not every one. The V and J calls and clone size were taken over from that table, and D and trimming were inferred from the DNA. Here the sample spans approximately 140,000 clones, less than 85% being singletons. The sample was peripheral blood. The TCR sequence derives from a woman of 80 years or more in a cohort sampled during active or convalescent COVID-19.

The CDR3 coding sequence is TGCGCCAGCAGCCAAGATCAAACTAGGAGCACAGATACGCAGTATTTT. Protein sequence: CASSQDQTRSTDTQYF. This sequence joins TRBV4-1 and TRBJ2-3; D may be TRBD2 (5 bases). Per germline, CDR1 MGHRA and CDR2 YSYEKL. The ends were cut back, 0 bases at V and 0 bases at J, with 10 bases in the middle. The CDR3 runs 16 residues.